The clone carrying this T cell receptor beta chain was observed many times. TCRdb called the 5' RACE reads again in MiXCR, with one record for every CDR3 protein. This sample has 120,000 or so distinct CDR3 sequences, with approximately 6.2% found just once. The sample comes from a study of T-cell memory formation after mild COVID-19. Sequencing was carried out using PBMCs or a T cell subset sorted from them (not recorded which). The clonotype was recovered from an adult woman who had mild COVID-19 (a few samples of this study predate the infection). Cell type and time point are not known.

CDR3 sequence: CASSLLQNNSPLHF. The CDR3 DNA reads TGCGCCAGCAGCTTATTACAGAATAATTCACCCCTCCACTTT. The V gene is TRBV5-1, the J gene TRBJ1-6; no clear D gene. With 2 bases removed from V and 5 bases from J, the gap between germline ends came to 8 bases. The length of the CDR3 is 14 residues. Germline values: CDR1 SGHRS, CDR2 YFSETQ.